Listed here are 5 T cell receptor beta chains from one sample, sequenced in a study of shared T cell receptors in the human thymus. Sequencing used immunoSEQ multiplex PCR; TCRdb keeps in-frame clones, though not all of them. The table shows 500,000 to 750,000 clones, with roughly 90% occurring only once. This sample was also put to use in a study of human thymus T cells.

Sequenced material: thymocytes. These receptors all come from a boy younger than two with a congenital heart defect.

This clone was seen a handful of times. J is TRBJ2-7 and V is TRBV5-6, with D uncertain. The CDR3 is 16 residues long. Between the trimmed V and J ends, which lost 5 bases and 7 bases, there was a span of 25 bases. Germline loops: CDR1 SGHDT, CDR2 YYEEEE. The CDR3 DNA is TGTGCCAGCAGTGCGGTTGGTCTCATTCCCCTACGAGAGCAGTACTTC. Translated: CASSAVGLIPLREQYF.

CDR3 DNA sequence: TGTGCCAGCAAAAAGGGGCCTACCTCTGGAAACACCATATATTTT. Amino acid sequence: CASKKGPTSGNTIYF. The chain uses TRBV6-5 and TRBJ1-3; the D gene is possibly TRBD1 (5 bases). This CDR3 region has 15 residues. Germline assignment: CDR1 MNHEY and CDR2 SVGAGI. V gave up 7 bases and J gave up 0 bases, with 13 bases separating them.

The chain carries TRBV5-6 and TRBJ2-1; 9 positions agree with TRBD2. The ends lost 4 bases at V and 6 bases at J; junction bases unmatched: 8. Germline V CDR1 and CDR2: SGHDT, YYEEEE. CDR3 length: 15 amino acids. The CDR3 DNA reads as TGTGCCAGCAGCCGCACTAGGCGGGAGGGCAATGAGCAGTTCTTC. Its protein is CASSRTRREGNEQFF.

This rearrangement joins TRBV6-5 to TRBJ2-7, with TRBD1 identical over 9 bases. V trimming: 6 bases; J trimming: 6 bases; junction bases outside the gene matches: 12. CDR1 MNHEY and CDR2 SVGAGI come from the germline V gene. The CDR3 contains 15 residues. CDR3 region: CASRYHGTGQAEQYF. The CDR3 DNA reads TGTGCCAGCAGATACCACGGGACAGGGCAAGCCGAGCAGTACTTC.

This chain links TRBV5-1 with TRBJ2-1; tentative D call: TRBD1 (6 bases). The CDR3 covers 17 residues. The germline V gene encodes CDR1 SGHRS and CDR2 YFSETQ. V lost 3 bases and J 0 bases, leaving 16 bases between the germline ends. The CDR3 DNA follows: TGCGCCAGCAGCTGGGACCTACAGGGCCTCTCCTACAATGAGCAGTTCTTC. Its translation is CASSWDLQGLSYNEQFF.